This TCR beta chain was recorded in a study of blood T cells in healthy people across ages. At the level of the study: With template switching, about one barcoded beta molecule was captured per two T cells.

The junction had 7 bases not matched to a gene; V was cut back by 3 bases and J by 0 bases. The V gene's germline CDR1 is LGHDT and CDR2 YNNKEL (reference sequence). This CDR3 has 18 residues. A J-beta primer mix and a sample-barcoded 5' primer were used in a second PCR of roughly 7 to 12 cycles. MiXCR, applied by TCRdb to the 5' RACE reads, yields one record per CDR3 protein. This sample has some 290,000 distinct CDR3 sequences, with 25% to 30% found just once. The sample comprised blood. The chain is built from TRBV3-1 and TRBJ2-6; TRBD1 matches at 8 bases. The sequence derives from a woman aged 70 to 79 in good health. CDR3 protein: CASSQIQGALSGANVLTF. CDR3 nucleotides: TGTGCCAGCAGCCAGATCCAGGGGGCTCTCTCTGGGGCCAACGTCCTGACTTTC.